This TCR beta chain was captured by sequencing in a study of Ad26.COV2.S vaccination and SARS-CoV-2 variants. General study findings and limits: Researchers reported similar non-spike TCR breadth in vaccine and placebo recipients.

Some clones are missing from TCRdb's copy, which holds only in-frame ones; the method was immunoSEQ multiplex PCR. The data show about 330,000 clones, with almost 90% seen just once and about 5.4% held by the top ten. Treatment meaning: around 19 received Ad26.COV2.S at low or high dose, single or two shots; 5 received placebo; per-sample allocation not given. All samples were drawn on day 63, counting from the first vaccine or placebo injection. Its platform was an Ad26 vector, and its expressed antigen was Wuhan-strain SARS-CoV-2 spike. This CDR3 has 15 amino acids. Germline values: CDR1 KGHSH, CDR2 LQKENI. Trimming took off 6 bases at V and 5 bases at J, with 14 bases between the two ends. As for this clone: What it recognizes is unknown.

The sequencing used peripheral blood, collected in a trial of Ad26.COV2.S vaccine versus placebo. This clonotype was sampled from a person between 18 and 65 years old who received the Ad26.COV2.S COVID-19 vaccine or a placebo. The chain is built from TRBV18 and TRBJ1-6; weak D call: TRBD1 (5 bases). The CDR3 DNA reads as TGTGCCAGCTCGCGACGGGACCTCAATAATTCACCCCTCCACTTT. Protein sequence: CASSRRDLNNSPLHF.